These 19 T cell receptor beta chains came from one sample sequenced in a study of beta chain features in type 1 diabetes. Sequenced material consisted of expressed TCRB transcripts (all of the isolated RNA was reverse transcribed). TCRdb keeps only in-frame clones here, not all; method: immunoSEQ multiplex PCR. This sample has 300,000 or so clones; over 11% occur once, and the top ten carry 0.017%. The antigens for these receptors are not known. Whole-study results and caveats: TCRB CDR3 length was moderately but significantly reduced in all four CD4+ subsets of Type 1 diabetes patients.

The specimen sequenced was naive CD4+ T cells from blood. All receptors come from a man aged 25 to 40 with type 1 diabetes.

The sample holds a few counts of this clone. V is TRBV27 and J is TRBJ2-7; TRBD1 aligns across 8 bases. The trim removed 3 bases at V and 8 bases at J, leaving 12 bases unmatched. From germline, CDR1 is MNHEY and CDR2 SMNVEV (reference sequence). This CDR3 has 15 amino acids. CDR3 residues: CASSLGRGQGIKQYF. DNA for the CDR3: TGTGCCAGCAGTTTGGGACGAGGACAGGGTATCAAGCAGTACTTC.

The chain uses TRBV2 and TRBJ2-4; no firm D call. The V end lost 2 bases, the J end lost 1 base, and 3 bases lay between the germline ends. The CDR3 contains 13 residues. Germline CDR1 and CDR2: SNHLY and FYNNEI. DNA of the CDR3: TGTGCCAGCAGTGAACAGGCCAAAAACATTCAGTACTTC. This gives the protein CASSEQAKNIQYF.

This clone was seen only a few times. V is TRBV7-9 and J is TRBJ2-3; the D gene is possibly TRBD1 (5 bases). Germline V gene data show CDR1 as SEHNR and CDR2 as FQNEAQ (reference sequence). The CDR3 consists of 15 residues. V gave up 4 bases and J gave up 4 bases, with 15 bases separating them. The CDR3 is CASSSGIFGADTQYF. The CDR3 bases are TGTGCCAGCAGCTCAGGGATTTTCGGTGCAGATACGCAGTATTTT.

This clone was counted only a few times. J is TRBJ2-1 and V is TRBV28; TRBD2 matches 12 bases. This CDR3 spans 14 amino acids. CDR1 is MDHEN, CDR2 SYDVKM, per germline. V dropped 5 bases and J dropped 6; count of bases not matched to a gene: 2. Here the CDR3 reads CASSPGLAGNEQFF. CDR3 sequence (DNA): TGTGCCAGCAGTCCGGGACTAGCGGGCAATGAGCAGTTCTTC.

This clone was counted a few times. The chain is built from TRBV19 and TRBJ2-3, with D possibly TRBD1 on 6 matching bases. The CDR3 extends over 13 amino acids. Between the trimmed V and J ends, which lost 8 bases and 1 base, there was a span of 10 bases. The germline V gene encodes CDR1 LNHDA and CDR2 SQIVND (reference sequence). In nucleotides, the CDR3 is TGTGCCAGTGTACAGGGCGGCACAGATACGCAGTATTTT. Its translation is CASVQGGTDTQYF.

The sample holds a few counts of this clone. This rearrangement joins TRBV7-9 to TRBJ1-3; no firm D call. The CDR3 has 15 residues. With 5 bases removed from V and 0 bases from J, the gap between germline ends came to 11 bases. Germline lookup yields CDR1 SEHNR and CDR2 FQNEAQ (reference sequence). CDR3 in DNA: TGTGCCAGCAGCCCCAGAATCCACTCTGGAAACACCATATATTTT. Its translation is CASSPRIHSGNTIYF.

V usage is TRBV7-9 and J usage is TRBJ1-2; D is ambiguous. This CDR3 has 12 residues. V lost 1 base and J lost 8, with 8 bases in between. The germline V gene has CDR1 SEHNR and CDR2 FQNEAQ (reference sequence). The CDR3 bases are TGTGCCAGCAGCTTAGGGCTTCGAGGCTACACCTTC. It encodes CASSLGLRGYTF.

This clone was seen a few times. The genes are TRBV5-8 and TRBJ2-1; 7 bases are a match to TRBD2. The CDR3 is 17 amino acids. J was trimmed by 5 bases and V by 5 bases; bases with no gene match: 16. Germline V gene lookup returns CDR1 SGHTS and CDR2 YDEGEE. This CDR3 is CASSPGVRGLRDNEQFF. The DNA of the CDR3 is TGTGCCAGCAGTCCCGGGGTGAGGGGACTACGGGACAATGAGCAGTTCTTC.

The genes are TRBV6-6 and TRBJ1-1; TRBD1 matches at 7 bases. Losses at the gene ends were 6 bases for V and 3 bases for J; bases not matched to a gene: 7. The CDR3 contains 14 residues. The germline gives CDR1 MNHNY, CDR2 SVGAGI (reference sequence). CDR3 nucleotide sequence: TGTGCCAGCAGATACAGGGGTCTTGACACTGAAGCTTTCTTT. Protein product: CASRYRGLDTEAFF.

There are a few counts of this clone. This chain joins TRBV6-5 and TRBJ2-1, with 10 nucleotides matching TRBD2. With 7 bases clipped from V and 7 bases from J, the junction kept 10 bases outside the gene matches. Germline V gene lookup returns CDR1 MNHEY and CDR2 SVGAGI. This CDR3 has 15 amino acids. The CDR3 spells CASNPAGGPLNEQFF. For the CDR3, the DNA is TGTGCCAGCAACCCAGCGGGAGGGCCTCTGAATGAGCAGTTCTTC.

This clone turned up a few times. The sample contains more than one DNA sequence encoding this CDR3. The chain joins TRBV7-9 to TRBJ1-1; TRBD1 is a possible D gene (6 bases). Germline loops: CDR1 SEHNR, CDR2 FQNEAQ (reference sequence). The V gene lost 5 bases and the J gene lost 1 base, with 8 bases spanning the gap. The CDR3 loop spans 13 amino acids. For the CDR3, the DNA is TGTGCCAGCAGCCTGACAGGGAACACTGAAGCTTTCTTT. Amino acids: CASSLTGNTEAFF.

The chain recombines TRBV6-5 with TRBJ2-5; the match to TRBD2 covers 8 bases. Germline CDR1 MNHEY, CDR2 SVGAGI. The CDR3 loop spans 14 amino acids. Germline trimming cut 7 bases from V and 4 bases from J; bases unmatched to any gene: 8. The CDR3 coding sequence is TGTGCCAGCACCGAGGGGCTAGCGGGAGAGACCCAGTACTTC. Translation gives CASTEGLAGETQYF.

This clone was seen a handful of times. The chain carries TRBV12-1 and TRBJ2-5; the DNA was not compared with TRBD1, the D call given in the table. TRBV12-1 is recorded as a pseudogene. CDR3 size: 12 residues. The CDR3 spells CASSEESGQGYF. The CDR3 DNA reads as TGTGCCAGCAGCGAAGAATCGGGACAAGGATACTTC.

Notes on this clone: One end of the junction fails to match germline, which may point to a read error. The chain recombines TRBV4-3 with TRBJ1-2; possible D gene TRBD1, 5 bases. There are 13 residues in the CDR3. CDR1 and CDR2 (germline): LGHNA, YSLEER. This CDR3 reads CASSQGYRQGNAF. CDR3 nucleotide sequence: TGCGCCAGCAGCCAAGGATACAGGCAGGGCAACGCCTTC.

The gene calls are TRBV5-1 and TRBJ1-1, with 8 nucleotides matching TRBD1. CDR3 size: 13 residues. Germline-derived CDR1 and CDR2 are SGHRS and YFSETQ. V lost 3 bases, J lost 7 bases, and 5 bases stayed unmatched. The CDR3 protein is CASSWTGSVEAFF. CDR3 DNA: TGCGCCAGCAGCTGGACAGGGAGTGTTGAAGCTTTCTTT.

The CDR3 reads CASSPTSGNYEQYF. The CDR3 region has the DNA TGCGCCAGCAGCCCGACTAGCGGGAACTACGAGCAGTACTTC. The chain employs TRBV5-1 and TRBJ2-7, with 11 bases matching TRBD2. Losses at the gene ends were 4 bases for V and 3 bases for J; bases not matched to a gene: 3. The CDR3 consists of 14 residues. Germline loops: CDR1 SGHRS, CDR2 YFSETQ.

This clone was picked up a small number of times. DNA of the CDR3: TGCGCCAGCAGCTTCCTAGCGGGCACAGATACGCAGTATTTT. Protein sequence: CASSFLAGTDTQYF. This chain links TRBV5-1 with TRBJ2-3; TRBD2 aligns across 7 bases. CDR1 SGHRS and CDR2 YFSETQ come from the germline V gene. The V segment lost 2 bases and the J segment 1 base; nucleotides outside the gene matches: 1. The CDR3 spans 14 residues.

This clone was recorded a few times. The genes are TRBV28 and TRBJ2-3; 9 bases are shared with TRBD1. V shed 3 bases, J shed 2 bases, and the junction held 3 bases outside the gene matches. Per the germline V gene, CDR1 is MDHEN and CDR2 is SYDVKM. This CDR3 comprises 15 residues. CDR3 loop: CASSLGDRVTDTQYF. The CDR3 DNA reads TGTGCCAGCAGTTTGGGGGACAGGGTCACAGATACGCAGTATTTT.

This clone has more than one count but fewer than ten. The chain recombines TRBV6-1 with TRBJ2-1; weak D call: TRBD1 (5 bases). The V gene's germline CDR1 is MNHNS and CDR2 SASEGT. CDR3 length: 13 amino acids. V dropped 8 bases and J dropped 2 bases, with 10 bases sitting between them. The CDR3: CASRRGTYNEQFF. The CDR3 DNA follows: TGTGCCAGCCGAAGGGGAACCTACAATGAGCAGTTCTTC.